This TCR beta chain was documented in a study of CD8 T cells in Susac syndrome. Study details: Within the sequenced group of Susac syndrome patients, five or six showed active disease and eight were in remission. Study conclusions and caveats: The study admitted that it had a relatively small number of individuals in its TCR sequencing and HLA analysis. There were over 15 Susac-specific public clones in total CD8+ repertoires and roughly 5 in CD8+ TEMRA repertoires.

In regard to this clonotype: Its antigen is currently unknown.

The CDR3 loop spans 13 amino acids. V gave up 5 bases and J gave up 5 bases; unmatched junction bases: 4. The germline V gene has CDR1 DFQATT and CDR2 SNEGSKA (reference sequence). After extraction with the RNeasy kit, about 0.45 to 1 ug of the RNA was reverse transcribed using random hexamers. The CDR3 of TCR beta was amplified by immunoSEQ multiplex PCR across 54 Vbeta and 13 Jbeta. Each CDR3 protein is one row after TCRdb ran MiXCR on the immunoSEQ multiplex PCR reads. Here the sample spans around 100,000 distinct CDR3 sequences, around 96% being singletons. The TCR sequence derives from a human donor with Susac syndrome. The chain has TRBV20-1 and TRBJ2-7, with TRBD2 matching over 12 bases. Sequencing input: CD8+ T cells from PBMCs. CDR3 loop: CSARTSGAHEQYF. DNA of the CDR3: TGCAGTGCTCGGACTAGCGGGGCCCACGAGCAGTACTTC.